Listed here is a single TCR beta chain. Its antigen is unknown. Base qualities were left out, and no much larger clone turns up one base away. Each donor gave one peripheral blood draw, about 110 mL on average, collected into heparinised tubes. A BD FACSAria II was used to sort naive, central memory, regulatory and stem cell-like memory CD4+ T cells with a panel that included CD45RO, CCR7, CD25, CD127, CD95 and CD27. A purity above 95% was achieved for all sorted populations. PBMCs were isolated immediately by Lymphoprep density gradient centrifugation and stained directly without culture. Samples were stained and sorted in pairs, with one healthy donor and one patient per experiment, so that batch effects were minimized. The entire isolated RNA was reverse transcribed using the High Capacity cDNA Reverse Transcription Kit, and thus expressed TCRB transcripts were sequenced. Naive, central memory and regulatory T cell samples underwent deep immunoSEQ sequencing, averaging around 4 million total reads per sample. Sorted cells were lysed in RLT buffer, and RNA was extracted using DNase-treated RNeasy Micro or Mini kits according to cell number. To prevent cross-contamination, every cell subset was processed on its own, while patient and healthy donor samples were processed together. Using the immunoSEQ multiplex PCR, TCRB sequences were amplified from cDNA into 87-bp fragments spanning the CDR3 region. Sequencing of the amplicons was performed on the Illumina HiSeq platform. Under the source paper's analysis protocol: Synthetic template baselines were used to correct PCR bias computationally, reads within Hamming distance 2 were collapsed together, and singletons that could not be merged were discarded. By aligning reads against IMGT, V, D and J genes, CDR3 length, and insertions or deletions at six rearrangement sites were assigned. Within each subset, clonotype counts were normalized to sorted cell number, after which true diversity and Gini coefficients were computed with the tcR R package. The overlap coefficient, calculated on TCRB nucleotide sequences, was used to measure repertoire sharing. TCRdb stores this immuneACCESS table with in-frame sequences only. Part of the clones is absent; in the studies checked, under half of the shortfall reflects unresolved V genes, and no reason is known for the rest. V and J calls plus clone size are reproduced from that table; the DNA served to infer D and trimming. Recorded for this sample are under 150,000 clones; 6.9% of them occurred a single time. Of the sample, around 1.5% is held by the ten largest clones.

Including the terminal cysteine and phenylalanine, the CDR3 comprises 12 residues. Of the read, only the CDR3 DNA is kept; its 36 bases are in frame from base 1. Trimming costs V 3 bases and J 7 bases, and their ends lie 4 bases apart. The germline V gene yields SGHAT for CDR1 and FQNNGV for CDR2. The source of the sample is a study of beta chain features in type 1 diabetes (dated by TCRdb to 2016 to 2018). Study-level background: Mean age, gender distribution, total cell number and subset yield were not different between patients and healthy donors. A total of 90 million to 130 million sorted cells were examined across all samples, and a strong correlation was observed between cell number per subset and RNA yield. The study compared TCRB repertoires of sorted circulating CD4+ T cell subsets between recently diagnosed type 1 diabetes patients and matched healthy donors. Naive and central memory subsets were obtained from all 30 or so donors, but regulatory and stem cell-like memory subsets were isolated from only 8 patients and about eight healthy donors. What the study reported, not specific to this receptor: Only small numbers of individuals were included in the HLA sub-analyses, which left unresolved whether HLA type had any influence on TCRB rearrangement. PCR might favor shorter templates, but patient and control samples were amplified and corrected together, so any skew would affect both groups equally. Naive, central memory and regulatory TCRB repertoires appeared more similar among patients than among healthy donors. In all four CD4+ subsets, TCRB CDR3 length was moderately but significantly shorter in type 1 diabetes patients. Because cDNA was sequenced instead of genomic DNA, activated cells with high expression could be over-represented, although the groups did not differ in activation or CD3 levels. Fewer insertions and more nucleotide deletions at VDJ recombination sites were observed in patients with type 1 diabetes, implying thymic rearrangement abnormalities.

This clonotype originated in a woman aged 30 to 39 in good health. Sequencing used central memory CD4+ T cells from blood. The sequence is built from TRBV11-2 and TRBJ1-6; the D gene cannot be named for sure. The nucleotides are TGTGCCAGCAGCTTTGAGAATTCACCCCTCCACTTT. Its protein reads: CASSFENSPLHF.